The rows below give T cell receptor beta chains drawn from one sample of a study of Ad26.COV2.S vaccination and SARS-CoV-2 variants. The repertoire was sequenced with immunoSEQ multiplex PCR; TCRdb's copy has only in-frame clones and lacks some. The repertoire consists of about 430,000 clones, with about nine tenths occurring once and the leading ten covering 12%. The sequencing used peripheral blood, collected in a trial of Ad26.COV2.S vaccine versus placebo. The source of these receptors is a person between 18 and 65 years old who received the Ad26.COV2.S COVID-19 vaccine or a placebo. The CDR3 runs from the conserved cysteine through the conserved F or W. D genes are given only for firm matches. Some rows have no size entry. The others give once, few or many, or a class for an expanded clone.

J gene | V gene | D gene | clone size | CDR3 protein | CDR3 DNA
TRBJ2-2 | TRBV25-1 | - | - | CASSEGRRRTGELFF | TGTGCCAGCAGTGAGGGCAGGAGGAGGACCGGGGAGCTGTTTTTT
TRBJ1-5 | TRBV3-1/TRBV3-2 | TRBD1 | once | CASSLTGDFNQPQHF | TGTGCCAGCAGCCTGACAGGGGACTTCAATCAGCCCCAGCATTTT
TRBJ2-5 | TRBV7-2 | TRBD1 | once | CASSLEGASLQETQYF | TGTGCCAGCAGCTTAGAGGGGGCGAGTCTACAAGAGACCCAGTACTTC
TRBJ1-5 | TRBV28 | - | - | CASSLGSYNQPQHF | TGTGCCAGCAGTCTTGGCAGTTACAATCAGCCCCAGCATTTT
TRBJ1-4 | TRBV28 | - | - | CASSAPGTSHGGKLFF | TGTGCCAGCAGTGCACCCGGGACTTCTCATGGCGGGAAACTGTTTTTT
TRBJ2-7 | TRBV10-3 | TRBD2 | - | CAISGASGYEQYF | TGTGCCATCAGTGGGGCTAGCGGATACGAGCAGTACTTC
TRBJ1-6 | TRBV2 | - | few | CASSEWSGQGDSPLHF | TGTGCCAGCAGTGAATGGAGTGGGCAGGGTGATTCACCCCTCCACTTT
TRBJ2-7 | TRBV5-6 | TRBD1 | once | CASSLYPGGAGYEQYF | TGTGCCAGCAGCTTGTACCCAGGGGGCGCCGGATACGAGCAGTACTTC
TRBJ2-7 | TRBV9 | - | few | CASSVERPSIEQYF | TGTGCCAGCAGCGTAGAAAGACCCTCAATCGAGCAGTACTTC
TRBJ2-2 | TRBV11-3 | - | - | CASSPGTSTGELFF | TGTGCCAGCAGTCCCGGGACTTCAACCGGGGAGCTGTTTTTT
TRBJ2-5 | TRBV9 | TRBD1 | - | CASSYGTGSLETQYF | TGTGCCAGCAGCTACGGGACAGGGAGTTTGGAGACCCAGTACTTC
TRBJ1-2 | TRBV6-5 | - | - | CASSLEANYGYTF | TGTGCCAGCAGTTTGGAAGCTAACTATGGCTACACCTTC
TRBJ2-7 | TRBV5-4 | - | - | CASSLDGSGHSYEQYF | TGTGCCAGCAGCTTGGATGGTTCCGGGCACTCCTACGAGCAGTACTTC
TRBJ2-1 | TRBV27 | TRBD1 | - | CASSPPGQRHEQFF | TGTGCCAGCAGTCCTCCGGGACAGAGACATGAGCAGTTCTTC
TRBJ1-5 | TRBV11-2 | TRBD1 | few | CASSFRGQGDQPQHF | TGTGCCAGCAGCTTTAGGGGGCAGGGGGATCAGCCCCAGCATTTT
TRBJ2-1 | TRBV6-2/TRBV6-3 | TRBD2 | few | CASSPGTSGRGPYNEQFF | TGTGCCAGCAGCCCTGGGACTAGCGGGAGGGGTCCCTACAATGAGCAGTTCTTC
TRBJ2-5 | TRBV18 | - | - | CASSPQGLETQYF | TGTGCCAGCTCACCTCAGGGGCTGGAGACCCAGTACTTC
TRBJ1-1 | TRBV11-2 | - | - | CASSLGGMTEAFF | TGTGCCAGCAGCTTGGGGGGTATGACTGAAGCTTTCTTT
TRBJ1-3 | TRBV14 | TRBD1 | - | CASRKQGAPGNTIYF | TGTGCCAGCAGGAAACAGGGGGCGCCGGGAAACACCATATATTTT
TRBJ2-3 | TRBV16 | - | - | CASSQSAGTDTQYF | TGTGCCAGCAGCCAATCGGCGGGGACAGATACGCAGTATTTT
TRBJ2-3 | TRBV3-1/TRBV3-2 | TRBD1 | - | CASSRPSGQGADTQYF | TGTGCCAGCAGCCGCCCTTCGGGACAGGGTGCAGATACGCAGTATTTT
TRBJ2-5 | TRBV30 | - | - | CAWSVHYSQETQYF | TGTGCCTGGAGTGTACACTACAGCCAAGAGACCCAGTACTTC
TRBJ1-1 | TRBV21-1 | - | - | CASSKGRVNTEAFF | TGTGCCAGCAGCAAAGGAAGGGTGAACACTGAAGCTTTCTTT
TRBJ1-1 | TRBV27 | - | - | CASSSGQGATEAFF | TGTGCCAGCAGTTCGGGGCAGGGTGCCACTGAAGCTTTCTTT
TRBJ1-1 | TRBV7-9 | - | - | CASSLGKNTEAFF | TGTGCCAGCAGCTTAGGCAAGAACACTGAAGCTTTCTTT
TRBJ1-1 | TRBV14 | - | - | CASSLLGNREAFF | TGTGCCAGCAGCCTTCTTGGGAACAGGGAAGCTTTCTTT
TRBJ2-3 | TRBV5-4 | - | - | CASSPTGTPSTDTQYF | TGTGCCAGCAGCCCTACCGGGACACCTAGCACAGATACGCAGTATTTT
TRBJ1-1 | TRBV7-9 | - | - | CASSFRAVGAVIEAFF | TGTGCCAGCAGCTTTCGGGCTGTAGGGGCTGTTATTGAAGCTTTCTTT
TRBJ1-5 | TRBV2 | - | - | CASSGSGGVNQPQHF | TGTGCCAGCAGTGGGTCCGGGGGCGTGAATCAGCCCCAGCATTTT
TRBJ2-1 | TRBV6-2/TRBV6-3 | - | - | CASSSPYADRRFYNEQFF | TGTGCCAGCAGTTCCCCCTATGCAGACAGGCGTTTTTACAATGAGCAGTTCTTC
TRBJ2-3 | TRBV24-1 | - | once | CATSGGDTDTQYF | TGTGCCACCAGTGGGGGCGACACAGATACGCAGTATTTT